The source of this T cell receptor (beta chain) is a study of beta chain features in type 1 diabetes. About the study: Patients did not differ from healthy donors in age, gender or cell yield. General study points: VDJ junctions from type 1 diabetes patients carried fewer insertions and larger deletions. cDNA-based sequencing might over-represent cells highly expressing TCR.

This clone showed up just a few times. Its antigen is currently unknown. V shed 5 bases and J shed 4 bases, with 14 bases lying between them. CDR3 length equals 14 residues. Germline V gives CDR1 MNHEY, CDR2 SMNVEV (reference sequence). Expressed TCRB transcripts were sequenced after all isolated RNA was converted to cDNA. Here immunoSEQ multiplex PCR was the method, and the copy in TCRdb shows in-frame clones only, minus some. The table lists just over 600,000 clones, around 15% of them singletons. V usage is TRBV27 and J usage is TRBJ1-1, with TRBD1 as a possible D gene (5 bases). The TCR was taken from a man between 18 and 35 years old in good health. The material sequenced was naive CD4+ T cells from blood. Here the CDR3 DNA reads TGTGCCAGCAGTCCCCTGACAGTTGGCACTGAAGCTTTCTTT. Protein product: CASSPLTVGTEAFF.